The sequence of this TCR beta chain was determined in a study of T cell changes during pregnancy in multiple sclerosis. The CDR3 covers 14 residues. The V end lost 2 bases, the J end lost 5 bases, and 12 bases lay between the germline ends. The germline V gene has CDR1 MNHEY and CDR2 SVGAGI. Some clones are missing from TCRdb's copy, which holds only in-frame ones; the method was immunoSEQ multiplex PCR. The repertoire consists of about 34,000 clones, with less than 95% occurring once and the leading ten covering around 10%. The sequence was collected from a female donor with multiple sclerosis, enrolled in a pregnancy study. The V call is TRBV6-5, the J call TRBJ1-1; D not resolved. Sequencing used CD8+ T cells from peripheral blood mononuclear cells, obtained before pregnancy. Written as DNA, the CDR3 is TGTGCCAGCAGTTACACCGGGGTGTCTACTGAAGCTTTCTTT. Its translation: CASSYTGVSTEAFF.